This T cell receptor beta chain is drawn from a study of shared clonotypes between healthy human individuals. TCRdb's table, derived via immunoSEQ multiplex PCR, lists solely in-frame clones and lacks some. Of under 600,000 clones listed, 75% to 80% are singletons. Tens of millions of PBMCs went into genomic DNA for unsorted samples. The source material was PBMCs. The source is a woman between 40 and 50 years old in good health. Some clones in this sample may be carry-over from other donors' samples.

In DNA, the CDR3 is TGTGCCAGCAAGGGGTTAGGAGCGAGTCAAGAGACCCAGTACTTC. Translation: CASKGLGASQETQYF. The chain employs TRBV28 and TRBJ2-5; tentative D call: TRBD1 (5 bases). Between the trimmed V and J ends, which lost 7 bases and 2 bases, there was a span of 17 bases. The CDR3 is 15 amino acids. Looked up from germline, CDR1 is MDHEN and CDR2 is SYDVKM. Full variable domain (remainder filled in from reference TRBV28 and TRBJ2-5): DVKVTQSSRYLVKRTGEKVFLECVQDMDHENMFWYRQDPGLGLRLIYFSYDVKMKEKGDIPEGYSVSREKKERFSLILESASTNQTSMYLCASKGLGASQETQYFGPGTRLLVL.